The 3 T cell receptor beta chains presented below share a single source sample, sequenced in a study of T cells in narcolepsy. TCRdb keeps only in-frame clones here, not all; method: immunoSEQ multiplex PCR. Of roughly 34,000 clones detected, 84% appear once; the ten largest clones hold 1.3%. What was sequenced was CD45RA- memory CD4+ T cells from PBMCs. These receptors were obtained from a human donor with narcolepsy.

The gene calls are TRBV5-1 and TRBJ2-5; 9 bases fit TRBD1. Germline V gives CDR1 SGHRS, CDR2 YFSETQ. Trimming took 5 bases from V and 2 from J; bases not matched to a gene: 4. The CDR3 consists of 14 residues. Here the CDR3 reads CASRTGTGQETQYF. The CDR3 DNA is TGCGCCAGCAGAACCGGGACAGGGCAAGAGACCCAGTACTTC.

This clone was seen only once. The chain carries TRBV19 and TRBJ1-4; D not resolved. Germline loops: CDR1 LNHDA, CDR2 SQIVND (reference sequence). The V and J ends lost 3 bases and 9 bases respectively, with 11 bases between them. The CDR3 contains 13 residues. CDR3 sequence reads: CASSMTGTQKLFF. CDR3 bases: TGTGCCAGTAGTATGACCGGCACTCAAAAACTGTTTTTT.

The chain recombines TRBV4-2 with TRBJ2-3; D gene ambiguous. V was cut by 0 bases and J by 4 bases, with 11 bases left in between. The CDR3 covers 15 residues. Germline V gene sequence: CDR1 LGHNA, CDR2 YNFKEQ. The CDR3 DNA reads as TGTGCCAGCAGCCAAGATTGGGGTATTGCAGATACGCAGTATTTT. Its protein product is CASSQDWGIADTQYF.